These T cell receptor beta chains were read from a single sample in a study of OX40 agonist ivuxolimab in advanced cancers. The method was immunoSEQ multiplex PCR; TCRdb's version includes in-frame clones alone and lacks a portion of them. There are 60,000 to 90,000 clones in the sample; roughly 90% occur only once, and about 0.35% lies in the top ten. This sample comprised CD4+ or CD8+ T cells sorted from blood, obtained in a trial of the OX40 agonist ivuxolimab. The receptors shown here come from an adult with an advanced solid tumor such as melanoma, head and neck, liver or kidney cancer. Both conserved end residues are part of each CDR3. Each record gives: V gene, clone size, D gene, J gene, CDR3 DNA, CDR3 protein. A D gene is named only where the DNA matches it firmly. Rows give clone size only sometimes, using once, few, many, or a class for an expanded clone.

v_call: TRBV18; clone_size: -; d_call: -; j_call: TRBJ2-7; cdr3_nt: TGTGCCAGCTCACCGGCGGCTTCCTACGAGCAGTACTTC; cdr3_aa: CASSPAASYEQYF
v_call: TRBV7-9; clone_size: -; d_call: -; j_call: TRBJ1-1; cdr3_nt: TGTGCCAGCAGCCCCGTACGGGGGCGCCCTGGGGACACTGAAGCTTTCTTT; cdr3_aa: CASSPVRGRPGDTEAFF
v_call: TRBV5-8; clone_size: -; d_call: -; j_call: TRBJ2-5; cdr3_nt: TGTGCCAGCAGCTTACGCCAAGAGACCCAGTACTTC; cdr3_aa: CASSLRQETQYF
v_call: TRBV6-5; clone_size: -; d_call: -; j_call: TRBJ2-7; cdr3_nt: TGTGCCAGCAGGACAACCCCGGGGGAGCAGTACTTC; cdr3_aa: CASRTTPGEQYF
v_call: TRBV6-1; clone_size: -; d_call: -; j_call: TRBJ1-4; cdr3_nt: TGTGCCAGCAGTGAATTACCTGCAACTAATGAAAAACTGTTTTTT; cdr3_aa: CASSELPATNEKLFF
v_call: TRBV6-1; clone_size: -; d_call: -; j_call: TRBJ1-6; cdr3_nt: TGTGCCAGCAGGGCCAATTCAAATTCACCCCTCCACTTT; cdr3_aa: CASRANSNSPLHF
v_call: TRBV10-3; clone_size: -; d_call: TRBD2; j_call: TRBJ2-3; cdr3_nt: TGTGCCATCGCGGGTACTAGCGACACAGATACGCAGTATTTT; cdr3_aa: CAIAGTSDTDTQYF
v_call: TRBV14; clone_size: -; d_call: TRBD2; j_call: TRBJ2-1; cdr3_nt: TGTGCCAGCAGCCAAGATCGAGCTAGCGGAAATGAGCAGTTCTTC; cdr3_aa: CASSQDRASGNEQFF
v_call: TRBV7-9; clone_size: once; d_call: -; j_call: TRBJ1-1; cdr3_nt: TGTGCCAGCAGCCGGCGGGAGTACACTGAAGCTTTCTTT; cdr3_aa: CASSRREYTEAFF
v_call: TRBV4-3; clone_size: -; d_call: -; j_call: TRBJ1-1; cdr3_nt: TGCGCCAGCAGCCAAGTCGGGAGCCAGGACCCTGAAGCTTTCTTT; cdr3_aa: CASSQVGSQDPEAFF
v_call: TRBV27; clone_size: -; d_call: TRBD2; j_call: TRBJ2-2; cdr3_nt: TGTGCCAGCAGTTTATCGATCCTAGCGGGAGGGCCTGACACCGGGGAGCTGTTTTTT; cdr3_aa: CASSLSILAGGPDTGELFF
v_call: TRBV20-1; clone_size: -; d_call: -; j_call: TRBJ1-1; cdr3_nt: TGCAGTGCTGAAGAAGGGGTGGTAGCTTTCTTT; cdr3_aa: CSAEEGVVAFF
v_call: TRBV7-8; clone_size: once; d_call: -; j_call: TRBJ2-1; cdr3_nt: TGTGCCAGCAGCTTAGCGGCCATACAGGGTAACTACAATGAGCAGTTCTTC; cdr3_aa: CASSLAAIQGNYNEQFF
v_call: TRBV7-9; clone_size: few; d_call: -; j_call: TRBJ1-1; cdr3_nt: TGTGCCAGCAGCTTATTAGAGGGCACTGAAGCTTTCTTT; cdr3_aa: CASSLLEGTEAFF
v_call: TRBV6-1; clone_size: -; d_call: -; j_call: TRBJ2-5; cdr3_nt: TGTGCCAGTAGGTCCATGGAGGAGACCCAGTACTTC; cdr3_aa: CASRSMEETQYF
v_call: TRBV28; clone_size: -; d_call: -; j_call: TRBJ2-5; cdr3_nt: TGTGCCAGCAGTTTTCTCTCGGGGCTCGGGGAGACCCAGTACTTC; cdr3_aa: CASSFLSGLGETQYF
v_call: TRBV27; clone_size: -; d_call: -; j_call: TRBJ2-1; cdr3_nt: TGTGCCAGCAGTTTACGGGCGGGAATCTACAATGAGCAGTTCTTC; cdr3_aa: CASSLRAGIYNEQFF
v_call: TRBV18; clone_size: -; d_call: -; j_call: TRBJ1-2; cdr3_nt: TGTGCCAGCTCACCACTCGGAGATTATGGCTACACCTTC; cdr3_aa: CASSPLGDYGYTF
v_call: TRBV29-1; clone_size: -; d_call: -; j_call: TRBJ2-6; cdr3_nt: TGCAGCGTTGATGCGGTCGCCACTGGGGCCAACGTCCTGACTTTC; cdr3_aa: CSVDAVATGANVLTF
v_call: TRBV5-1; clone_size: -; d_call: -; j_call: TRBJ2-1; cdr3_nt: TGCGCCAGCAGCTTGGACGGGAGCGGTATAGATGAGCAGTTCTTC; cdr3_aa: CASSLDGSGIDEQFF
v_call: TRBV7-2; clone_size: -; d_call: -; j_call: TRBJ1-3; cdr3_nt: TGTGCCAGCAGCCCCTCCGGGACACTTGGAAACACCATATATTTT; cdr3_aa: CASSPSGTLGNTIYF
v_call: TRBV9; clone_size: few; d_call: -; j_call: TRBJ2-1; cdr3_nt: TGTGCCAGCAGCGTAGCTGCGGCCAGCTCCTACAATGAGCAGTTCTTC; cdr3_aa: CASSVAAASSYNEQFF
v_call: TRBV15; clone_size: -; d_call: -; j_call: TRBJ1-4; cdr3_nt: TGTGCCACCAGCAGAACGGGGGTAGAAAAACTGTTTTTT; cdr3_aa: CATSRTGVEKLFF
v_call: TRBV18; clone_size: few; d_call: -; j_call: TRBJ1-5; cdr3_nt: TGTGCCAGCTCACCACCAGGAGGACAAGTCGGCAATCAGCCCCAGCATTTT; cdr3_aa: CASSPPGGQVGNQPQHF